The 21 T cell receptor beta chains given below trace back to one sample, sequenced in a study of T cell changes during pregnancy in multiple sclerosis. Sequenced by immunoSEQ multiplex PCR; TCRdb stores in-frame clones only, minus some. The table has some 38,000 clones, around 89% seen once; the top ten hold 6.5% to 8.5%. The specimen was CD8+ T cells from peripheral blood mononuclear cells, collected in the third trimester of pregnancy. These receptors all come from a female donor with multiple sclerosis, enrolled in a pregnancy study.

The CDR3 protein is CASSHRGGPGQPQHF. The DNA of the CDR3 is TGTGCCAGCAGCCACAGGGGGGGACCTGGTCAGCCCCAGCATTTT. The gene calls are TRBV6-1 and TRBJ1-5; 8 bases line up with TRBD1. The V segment lost 6 bases and the J segment 6 bases; nucleotides outside the gene matches: 10. The CDR3 runs to 15 residues. Germline V CDR1 and CDR2: MNHNS, SASEGT.

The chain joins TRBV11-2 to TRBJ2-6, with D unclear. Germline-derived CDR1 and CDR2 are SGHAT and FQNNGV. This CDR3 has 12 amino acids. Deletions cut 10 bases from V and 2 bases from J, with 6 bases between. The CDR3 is CAIITGANVLTF. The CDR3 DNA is TGTGCCATTATTACTGGGGCCAACGTCCTGACTTTC.

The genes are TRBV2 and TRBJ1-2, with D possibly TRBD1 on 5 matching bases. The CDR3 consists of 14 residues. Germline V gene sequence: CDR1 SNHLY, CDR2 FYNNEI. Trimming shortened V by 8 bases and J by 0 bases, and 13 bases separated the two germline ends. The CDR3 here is CASPAGGSNYGYTF. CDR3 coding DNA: TGTGCCAGCCCGGCCGGGGGATCTAACTATGGCTACACCTTC.

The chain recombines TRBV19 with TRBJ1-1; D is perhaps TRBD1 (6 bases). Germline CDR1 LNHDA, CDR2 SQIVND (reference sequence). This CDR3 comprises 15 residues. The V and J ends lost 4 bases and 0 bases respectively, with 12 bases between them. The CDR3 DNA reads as TGTGCCAGTAGTACCCTCCAGGGGCTGAACACTGAAGCTTTCTTT. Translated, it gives CASSTLQGLNTEAFF.

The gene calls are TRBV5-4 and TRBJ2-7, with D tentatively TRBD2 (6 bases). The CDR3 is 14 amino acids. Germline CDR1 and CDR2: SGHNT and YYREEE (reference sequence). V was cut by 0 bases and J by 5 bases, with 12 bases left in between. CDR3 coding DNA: TGTGCCAGCAGCTTGGCGGGGGATCGAGACGAGCAGTACTTC. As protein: CASSLAGDRDEQYF.

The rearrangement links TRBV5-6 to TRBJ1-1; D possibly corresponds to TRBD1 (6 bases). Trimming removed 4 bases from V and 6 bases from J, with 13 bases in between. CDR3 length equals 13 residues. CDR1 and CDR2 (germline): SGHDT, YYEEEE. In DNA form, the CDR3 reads TGTGCCAGCAGCATAGGACAGATCCCTGAAGCTTTCTTT. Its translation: CASSIGQIPEAFF.

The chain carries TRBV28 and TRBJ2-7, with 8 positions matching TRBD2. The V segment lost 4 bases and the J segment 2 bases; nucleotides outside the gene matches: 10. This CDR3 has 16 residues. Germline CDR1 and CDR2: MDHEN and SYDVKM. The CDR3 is CASSSTQRGSAYEQYF. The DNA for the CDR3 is TGTGCCAGCAGTTCCACCCAGCGGGGGTCCGCCTACGAGCAGTACTTC.

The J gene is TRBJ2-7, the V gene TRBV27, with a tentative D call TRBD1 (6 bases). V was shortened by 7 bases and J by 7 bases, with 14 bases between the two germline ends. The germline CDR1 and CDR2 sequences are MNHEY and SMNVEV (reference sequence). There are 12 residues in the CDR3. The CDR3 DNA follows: TGTGCCAGCACCTCAGGGGACGGGGAGCAGTACTTC. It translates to CASTSGDGEQYF.

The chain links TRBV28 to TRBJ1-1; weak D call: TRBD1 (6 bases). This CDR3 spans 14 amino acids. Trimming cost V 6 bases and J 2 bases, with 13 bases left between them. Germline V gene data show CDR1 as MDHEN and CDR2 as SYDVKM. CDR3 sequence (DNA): TGTGCCAGCAGCTGGACAGATCTCAACACTGAAGCTTTCTTT. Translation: CASSWTDLNTEAFF.

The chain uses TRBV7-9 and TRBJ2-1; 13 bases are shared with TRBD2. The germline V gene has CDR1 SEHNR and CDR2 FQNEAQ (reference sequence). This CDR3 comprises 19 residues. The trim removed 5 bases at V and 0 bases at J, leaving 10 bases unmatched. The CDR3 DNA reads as TGTGCCAGCAGCCATAACGGACTAGCGGGGGCCACCTCCTACAATGAGCAGTTCTTC. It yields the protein CASSHNGLAGATSYNEQFF.

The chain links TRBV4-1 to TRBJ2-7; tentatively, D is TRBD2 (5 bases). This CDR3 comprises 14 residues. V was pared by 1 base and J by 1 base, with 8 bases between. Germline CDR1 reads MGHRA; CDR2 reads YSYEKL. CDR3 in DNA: TGCGCCAGCAGCCAAGCGGGAAGATCCTACGAGCAGTACTTC. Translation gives CASSQAGRSYEQYF.

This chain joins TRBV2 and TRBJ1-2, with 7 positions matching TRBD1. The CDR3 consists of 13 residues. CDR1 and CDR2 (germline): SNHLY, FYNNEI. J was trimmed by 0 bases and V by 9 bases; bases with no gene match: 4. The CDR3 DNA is TGTGCCAGGACAGGGTTGACTAACTATGGCTACACCTTC. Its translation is CARTGLTNYGYTF.

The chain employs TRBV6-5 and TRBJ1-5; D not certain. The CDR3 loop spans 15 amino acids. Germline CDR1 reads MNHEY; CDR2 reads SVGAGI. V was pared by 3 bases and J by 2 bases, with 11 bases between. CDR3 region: CASSYSGVGNQPQHF. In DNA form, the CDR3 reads TGTGCCAGCAGTTATAGCGGTGTAGGCAATCAGCCCCAGCATTTT.

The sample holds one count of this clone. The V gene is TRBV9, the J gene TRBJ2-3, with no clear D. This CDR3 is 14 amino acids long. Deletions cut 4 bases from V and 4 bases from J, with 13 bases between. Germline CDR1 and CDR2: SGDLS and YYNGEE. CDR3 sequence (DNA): TGTGCCAGCAGCCCCCAGGTTGATGCAGATACGCAGTATTTT. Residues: CASSPQVDADTQYF.

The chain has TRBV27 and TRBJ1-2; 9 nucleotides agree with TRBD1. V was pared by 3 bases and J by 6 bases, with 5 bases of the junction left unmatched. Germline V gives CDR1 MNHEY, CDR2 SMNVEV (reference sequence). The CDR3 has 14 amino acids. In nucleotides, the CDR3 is TGTGCCAGCAGTTTCGACAGGGGGAACAATGGCTACACCTTC. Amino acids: CASSFDRGNNGYTF.

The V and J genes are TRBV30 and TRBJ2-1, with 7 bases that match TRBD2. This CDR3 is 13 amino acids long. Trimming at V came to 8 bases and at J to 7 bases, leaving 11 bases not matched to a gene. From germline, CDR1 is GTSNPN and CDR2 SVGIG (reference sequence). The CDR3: CALGGEGGNEQFF. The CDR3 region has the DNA TGTGCCCTTGGGGGGGAGGGAGGGAATGAGCAGTTCTTC.

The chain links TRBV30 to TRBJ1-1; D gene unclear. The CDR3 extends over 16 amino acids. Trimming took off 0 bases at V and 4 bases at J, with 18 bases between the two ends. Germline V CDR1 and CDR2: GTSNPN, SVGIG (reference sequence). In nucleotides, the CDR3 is TGTGCCTGGAGTGTACATCTCGCGGGGTTTTTCACTGAAGCTTTCTTT. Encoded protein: CAWSVHLAGFFTEAFF.

The CDR3 nucleotides read TGTGCCAGCAGCTCGACAGGGGAGGGTGGCTACACCTTC. It encodes CASSSTGEGGYTF. This sequence joins TRBV14 and TRBJ1-2; 8 bases map to TRBD1. The CDR3 contains 13 residues. Looked up from germline, CDR1 is SGHDN and CDR2 is FVKESK. V was pared by 5 bases and J by 7 bases, with 6 bases of the junction left unmatched.

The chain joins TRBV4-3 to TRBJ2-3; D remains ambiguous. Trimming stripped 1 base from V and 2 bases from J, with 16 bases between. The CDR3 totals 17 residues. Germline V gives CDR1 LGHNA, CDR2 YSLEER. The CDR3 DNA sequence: TGCGCCAGCAGCCAAGGGTTTGTAGGAGCGATCACAGATACGCAGTATTTT. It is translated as CASSQGFVGAITDTQYF.

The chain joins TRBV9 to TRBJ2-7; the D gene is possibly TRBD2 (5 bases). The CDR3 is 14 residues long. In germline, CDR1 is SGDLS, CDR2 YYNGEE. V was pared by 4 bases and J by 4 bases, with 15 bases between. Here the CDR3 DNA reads TGTGCCAGCAGCCCCACGGGATTTCCTTACGAGCAGTACTTC. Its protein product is CASSPTGFPYEQYF.

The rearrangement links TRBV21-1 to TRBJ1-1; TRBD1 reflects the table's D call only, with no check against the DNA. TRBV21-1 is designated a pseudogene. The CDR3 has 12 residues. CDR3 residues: CASSPGTAEAFF. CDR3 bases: TGTGCCAGCAGCCCCGGGACAGCTGAAGCTTTCTTT.